Listed here are 26 T cell receptor beta chains from one sample, sequenced in a study of cytomegalovirus exposure and HLA in healthy donors. The primer mix had 60 Vbeta and 13 Jbeta primers. The method was immunoSEQ multiplex PCR; TCRdb's version includes in-frame clones alone and lacks a portion of them. The sample contains approximately 100,000 clones, about 75% of which appear only once. Sequenced input: PBMCs. Receptors originate from a woman in her 40s in good health and CMV-seropositive.

The chain employs TRBV27 and TRBJ2-5; D is possibly TRBD2 (6 bases). The length of the CDR3 is 15 residues. Trimming removed 5 bases at V and 2 bases at J, with 15 bases between. Germline CDR1 is MNHEY and CDR2 is SMNVEV (reference sequence). CDR3 sequence reads: CASSPWDSKQETQYF. The CDR3 DNA sequence: TGTGCCAGCAGTCCATGGGACTCCAAACAAGAGACCCAGTACTTC.

The rearrangement links TRBV7-8 to TRBJ2-2, with 9 bases lining up with TRBD1. V lost 5 bases and J lost 6; bases outside the gene matches: 13. The CDR3 length is 17 residues. Germline V CDR1 and CDR2: SGHVS, FQNEAQ. The DNA for the CDR3 is TGTGCCAGCAGCCCGAGAGGGCGGGACAGGGTGGCCGGGGAGCTGTTTTTT. Translated, it gives CASSPRGRDRVAGELFF.

This clone was seen once. This chain uses TRBV7-2 with TRBJ1-4, with 11 bases lining up with TRBD1. Germline V gene data show CDR1 as SGHTA and CDR2 as FQGNSA. Unmatched junction bases numbered 3, after V lost 5 bases and J lost 7 bases. The CDR3 loop spans 14 amino acids. The CDR3 DNA follows: TGTGCCAGCAGCAGGGACAGGGGGGCTGAAAAACTGTTTTTT. This gives the protein CASSRDRGAEKLFF.

This clone was detected once. The chain is built from TRBV7-2 and TRBJ1-5, with D possibly matching TRBD1 (5 bases). The germline gives CDR1 SGHTA, CDR2 FQGNSA. V shed 2 bases and J shed 0 bases, with 5 bases lying between them. CDR3 size: 14 residues. CDR3 in DNA: TGTGCCAGCAGCTTAAGGGGTAGCAATCAGCCCCAGCATTTT. Amino acid sequence: CASSLRGSNQPQHF. Full variable domain (remainder filled in from reference TRBV7-2 and TRBJ1-5): GAGVSQSPSNKVTEKGKDVELRCDPISGHTALYWYRQSLGQGLEFLIYFQGNSAPDKSGLPSDRFSAERTGGSVSTLTIQRTQQEDSAVYLCASSLRGSNQPQHFGDGTRLSIL.

This clone has just a few counts. The chain is built from TRBV27 and TRBJ2-1; D possibly corresponds to TRBD2 (6 bases). Germline V gene lookup returns CDR1 MNHEY and CDR2 SMNVEV (reference sequence). V lost 4 bases and J lost 6, with 19 bases in between. The CDR3 consists of 16 residues. In DNA form, the CDR3 reads TGTGCCAGCAGTTCAGCGGGTTCCCCGGCAGGCAATGAGCAGTTCTTC. It codes for CASSSAGSPAGNEQFF.

This sequence joins TRBV7-2 and TRBJ2-5; D is possibly TRBD2 (5 bases). The germline V and J ends were trimmed by 1 base and 10 bases, with 13 bases remaining between them. CDR1 is SGHTA, CDR2 FQGNSA, per germline. The CDR3 has 13 residues. The CDR3 nucleotides read TGTGCCAGCAGCTTAGGACTACCGGCCCACCAGTACTTC. It codes for CASSLGLPAHQYF.

The genes are TRBV19 and TRBJ1-2; D is unclear. The CDR3 is made up of 13 amino acids. CDR1 is LNHDA and CDR2 is SQIVND in the germline V gene (reference sequence). Trimming cost V 0 bases and J 8 bases, with 10 bases left between them. CDR3 in amino acids: CASSIDGYQGYTF. The CDR3 region has the DNA TGTGCCAGTAGTATAGACGGGTATCAGGGCTACACCTTC.

Written as DNA, the CDR3 is TGTGCCAGCAGTTCCGGACTAGCGGGAGTCTACGAGCAGTACTTC. This translates into CASSSGLAGVYEQYF. The V and J genes are TRBV6-6 and TRBJ2-7; 13 positions agree with TRBD2. The V and J ends lost 4 bases and 3 bases, in that order; junction bases with no gene match: 3. Germline CDR1 MNHNY, CDR2 SVGAGI (reference sequence). The CDR3 length is 15 residues.

This chain joins TRBV6-1 and TRBJ2-7, with 9 bases lining up with TRBD1. This CDR3 has 14 residues. Per the germline V gene, CDR1 is MNHNS and CDR2 is SASEGT. With V trimmed by 7 bases and J by 2 bases, 6 bases remained unmatched. CDR3 amino acids: CASKGQGLTYEQYF. In nucleotides, the CDR3 is TGTGCCAGCAAAGGACAGGGGCTCACCTACGAGCAGTACTTC.

V gene TRBV5-6 combines with J gene TRBJ1-2; D is unclear. CDR3 length: 14 residues. CDR1 and CDR2 from the germline V gene are SGHDT and YYEEEE. V was trimmed by 4 bases and J by 2 bases, leaving 12 bases between them. CDR3 DNA: TGTGCCAGCAGCCCCGGAGAGATAAACTATGGCTACACCTTC. This codes for CASSPGEINYGYTF.

The rearrangement links TRBV2 to TRBJ1-2, with D perhaps TRBD1 (5 bases). The CDR3 consists of 15 residues. The germline V gene encodes CDR1 SNHLY and CDR2 FYNNEI. Trimming removed 6 bases from V and 0 bases from J, with 14 bases in between. This CDR3 is CASSYGTFSNYGYTF. CDR3 DNA: TGTGCCAGCAGCTATGGGACTTTCTCTAACTATGGCTACACCTTC.

The chain joins TRBV14 to TRBJ2-1, with a weak D call TRBD1 (5 bases). The germline CDR1 and CDR2 sequences are SGHDN and FVKESK. Trimming removed 4 bases at V and 9 bases at J, with 16 bases between. The CDR3 sequence is 14 residues long. The CDR3 reads CASSPTIWGSEQFF. The CDR3, as DNA: TGTGCCAGCAGCCCTACAATCTGGGGCAGTGAGCAGTTCTTC.

V is TRBV29-1 and J is TRBJ2-7, with D perhaps TRBD2 (5 bases). Trimming took off 3 bases at V and 3 bases at J, with 9 bases between the two ends. This CDR3 has 12 amino acids. Per germline, CDR1 SQVTM and CDR2 ANQGSEA. The CDR3 bases are TGCAGCGTTGAGGCTCGGGGCTACGAGCAGTACTTC. This translates into CSVEARGYEQYF.

This clone was seen only a few times. The V and J genes are TRBV30 and TRBJ1-6, with TRBD1 matching 7 bases. The CDR3 runs 16 residues. Trimming cost V 8 bases and J 0 bases; bases outside gene matches: 10. The germline CDR1 and CDR2 sequences are GTSNPN and SVGIG (reference sequence). The CDR3 DNA sequence: TGTGCCGGCCTTACAGGGGCCAGCTCCTATAATTCACCCCTCCACTTT. It translates to CAGLTGASSYNSPLHF. Filled out from reference TRBV30 and TRBJ1-6, the complete variable domain reads SQTIHQWPATLVQPVGSPLSLECTVEGTSNPNLYWYRQAAGRGLQLLFYSVGIGQISSEVPQNLSASRPQDRQFILSSKKLLLSDSGFYLCAGLTGASSYNSPLHFGNGTRLTVT.

The gene calls are TRBV15 and TRBJ1-2, with D maybe TRBD1 (5 bases). The CDR3 is made up of 15 amino acids. Germline CDR1 reads LNHNV; CDR2 reads YYDKDF (reference sequence). V was pared by 0 bases and J by 10 bases, with 18 bases between. CDR3 amino acids: CATSRDLGEEGHYTF. CDR3 in DNA: TGTGCCACCAGCAGAGATCTGGGGGAGGAGGGCCACTACACCTTC.

The chain uses TRBV6-1 and TRBJ1-4; possibly TRBD1 for D (6 bases). The CDR3 is made up of 15 amino acids. V lost 2 bases and J lost 7, with 14 bases in between. CDR1 and CDR2 from the germline V gene are MNHNS and SASEGT. The CDR3 sequence: CASSEYVRGSEKLFF. In DNA form, the CDR3 reads TGTGCCAGCAGTGAATATGTCAGGGGAAGTGAAAAACTGTTTTTT.

This clone was detected a few times. V gene TRBV5-1 combines with J gene TRBJ2-1, with 12 bases aligning to TRBD2. Germline V gene data show CDR1 as SGHRS and CDR2 as YFSETQ. V lost 5 bases to trimming and J lost 5 bases; unmatched junction nucleotides: 5. CDR3 length: 15 residues. The CDR3 region is CASSSLAGGDNEQFF. DNA for the CDR3: TGCGCCAGCAGTTCGCTAGCGGGGGGGGACAATGAGCAGTTCTTC.

The CDR3 reads CASSPVYGGLNTEAFF. For the CDR3, the DNA is TGCGCCAGCAGCCCAGTATACGGGGGACTGAACACTGAAGCTTTCTTT. The chain employs TRBV5-1 and TRBJ1-1; maybe TRBD1 (5 bases). Per the germline V gene, CDR1 is SGHRS and CDR2 is YFSETQ. CDR3 size: 16 residues. Trimming shortened V by 4 bases and J by 0 bases, and 16 bases separated the two germline ends.

The rearrangement uses TRBV4-2 and TRBJ1-2, with a tentative D call TRBD1 (5 bases). V was pared by 0 bases and J by 3 bases, with 17 bases between. Per germline, CDR1 LGHNA and CDR2 YNFKEQ. The CDR3 contains 17 residues. The CDR3 loop reads CASSQDQGGALDYGYTF. The CDR3 DNA is TGTGCCAGCAGCCAAGATCAGGGTGGGGCCTTAGACTATGGCTACACCTTC.

This clone occurred a few times. The chain combines TRBV6-1 with TRBJ1-1, with D possibly matching TRBD1 (5 bases). V was clipped by 2 bases and J by 1 base, with 5 bases between them. Germline V gives CDR1 MNHNS, CDR2 SASEGT. The CDR3 consists of 13 residues. The DNA of the CDR3 is TGTGCCAGCAGTGAAAGGGGGAACACTGAAGCTTTCTTT. It is translated as CASSERGNTEAFF.

This clone was observed a handful of times. The rearrangement uses TRBV5-1 and TRBJ2-1; TRBD1 matches 10 bases. The CDR3 runs to 15 residues. With V trimmed by 3 bases and J by 3 bases, 3 bases remained unmatched. Germline V gene lookup returns CDR1 SGHRS and CDR2 YFSETQ. The DNA of the CDR3 is TGCGCCAGCAGCTCCGGGACAGGGGTCTACAATGAGCAGTTCTTC. Amino acid sequence: CASSSGTGVYNEQFF.

A remark on this clone: Relative to the germline gene, one junction end is altered; a read error may explain this. The chain couples TRBV19 to TRBJ2-5; weak D call: TRBD1 (6 bases). Germline V gives CDR1 LNHDA, CDR2 SQIVND (reference sequence). The CDR3 spans 12 residues. CDR3 DNA sequence: TGTGCCAGTAGTATAGAGGGGGCAGAAGGGGACTTC. Protein product: CASSIEGAEGDF.

The rearrangement uses TRBV5-1 and TRBJ1-3; D is unclear. Trimming shortened V by 4 bases and J by 2 bases, and 16 bases separated the two germline ends. The CDR3 runs 16 residues. Germline V CDR1 and CDR2: SGHRS, YFSETQ. The CDR3 nucleotides are TGCGCCAGCAGCCCTTATGCCAGGACTCCTGGAAACACCATATATTTT. It is translated as CASSPYARTPGNTIYF.

The gene calls are TRBV7-9 and TRBJ1-1; 8 bases line up with TRBD1. Germline V gene sequence: CDR1 SEHNR, CDR2 FQNEAQ (reference sequence). The CDR3 spans 16 residues. Trimming took 2 bases from V and 4 from J; bases not matched to a gene: 9. CDR3 nucleotides: TGTGCCAGCAGCTTACCATTAATAGACAGGGGCACTGAAGCTTTCTTT. This gives the protein CASSLPLIDRGTEAFF.

Only one count was recorded for this clone. The chain links TRBV7-8 to TRBJ2-5, with 7 positions matching TRBD2. The J segment lost 4 bases and the V segment lost 3 bases, leaving 8 bases of the junction unmatched. Per the germline V gene, CDR1 is SGHVS and CDR2 is FQNEAQ. The CDR3 totals 15 residues. The CDR3 sequence is CASSFGRGEGETQYF. Here the CDR3 DNA reads TGTGCCAGCAGCTTTGGTCGGGGGGAGGGAGAGACCCAGTACTTC.

This clone was found once. The V gene is TRBV4-1, the J gene TRBJ2-7; weak D call: TRBD1 (6 bases). The V gene lost 2 bases and the J gene lost 7 bases, with 15 bases spanning the gap. Germline loops: CDR1 MGHRA, CDR2 YSYEKL. The CDR3 contains 14 residues. CDR3 bases: TGCGCCAGCAGCCAACCGACAGGAACGGGGGAGCAGTACTTC. It translates to CASSQPTGTGEQYF.